This T cell receptor (beta chain) derives from a study of metastatic and nonmetastatic thyroid tumors. The wider study: Where malignant and benign thyroid patients were concerned, repertoires were compared across blood and tumor or nodule tissue.

Germline V gene sequence: CDR1 MDHEN, CDR2 SYDVKM. This CDR3 region has 14 residues. V lost 2 bases, J lost 6 bases, and 3 bases stayed unmatched. Among the patients, none had received any treatment before thyroid surgery. TCRdb re-processed the PCR reads through MiXCR. The sample has tens of thousands of clones, roughly 25% seen once; the top ten hold over 8.5%. This clone has a handful of counts. This receptor was taken from a female donor with papillary thyroid cancer or a benign thyroid nodule (not recorded which). Some clones in this sample may be carry-over from other donors' samples. The chain uses TRBV28 and TRBJ2-7, with TRBD2 identical over 11 bases. Material: blood. The CDR3 loop is CASSLTSGSREQYF. In nucleotides, the CDR3 is TGTGCCAGCAGTTTAACTAGCGGGAGTCGCGAGCAGTACTTC.